Each of the 2 T cell receptor beta chains below was sequenced from the same sample in a study of cytomegalovirus exposure and HLA in healthy donors (dated by TCRdb to 2016 to 2017). The library was generated by the immunoSEQ multiplex PCR assay. A mixture of 60 forward primers for TCR Vbeta segments and 13 reverse primers for TCR Jbeta segments was used in the multiplex PCR. TCRdb's version of the immuneACCESS table is confined to in-frame rearrangements and falls short of the full clone set. An unresolved V gene accounts for under half of the shortfall where checked; the remainder is of unknown origin. In all, the sample holds 84,000 or so clones, and less than 80% of those were seen once. Around 1.5% of the sample rests with the top ten. Sequenced: PBMCs. Receptors were obtained from a male donor in good health and CMV-seronegative.

This sequence joins TRBV7-2 and TRBJ2-1; TRBD2 matches 12 bases. In germline, CDR1 is SGHTA, CDR2 FQGNSA. The CDR3 has 18 amino acids. V shed 2 bases and J 4 bases; nucleotides not matched to a gene: 9. The CDR3 DNA sequence: TGTGCCAGCAGCTTATCGTTGGCTAGCGGGAGGGGTTACAATGAGCAGTTCTTC. It specifies CASSLSLASGRGYNEQFF.

CDR3 sequence: CASSPQFNGGNQPQHF. The CDR3 DNA reads TGTGCCAGTAGTCCACAGTTTAACGGGGGCAATCAGCCCCAGCATTTT. This rearrangement joins TRBV19 to TRBJ1-5; D unclear. This CDR3 comprises 16 residues. Trimming took 5 bases from V and 2 from J, leaving 16 bases between them. The germline V gene encodes CDR1 LNHDA and CDR2 SQIVND (reference sequence). Full variable domain (missing parts from reference TRBV19 and TRBJ1-5): DGGITQSPKYLFRKEGQNVTLSCEQNLNHDAMYWYRQDPGQGLRLIYYSQIVNDFQKGDIAEGYSVSREKKESFPLTVTSAQKNPTAFYLCASSPQFNGGNQPQHFGDGTRLSIL.